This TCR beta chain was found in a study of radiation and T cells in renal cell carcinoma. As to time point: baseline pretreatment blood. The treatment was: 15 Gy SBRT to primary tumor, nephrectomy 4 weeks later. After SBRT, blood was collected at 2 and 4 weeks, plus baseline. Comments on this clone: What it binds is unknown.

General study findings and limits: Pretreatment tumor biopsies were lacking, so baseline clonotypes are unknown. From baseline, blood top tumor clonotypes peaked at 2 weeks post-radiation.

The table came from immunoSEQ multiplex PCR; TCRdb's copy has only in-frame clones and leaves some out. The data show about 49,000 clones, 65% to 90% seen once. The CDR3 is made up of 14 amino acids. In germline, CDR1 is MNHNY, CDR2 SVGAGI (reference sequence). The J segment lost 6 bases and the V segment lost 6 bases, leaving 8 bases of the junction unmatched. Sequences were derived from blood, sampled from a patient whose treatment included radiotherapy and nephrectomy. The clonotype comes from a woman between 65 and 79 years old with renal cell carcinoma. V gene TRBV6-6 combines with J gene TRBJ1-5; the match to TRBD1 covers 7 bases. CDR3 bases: TGTGCCAGCAGCGACAGGGAGGAAAGTCAGCCCCAGCATTTT. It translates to CASSDREESQPQHF.